Listed below are T cell receptor beta chains from one sample, sequenced in a study of T cell responses to AZD1222 COVID-19 vaccine. This table comes from immunoSEQ multiplex PCR, and its TCRdb copy is limited to in-frame clones, with some not included. The sample lists fewer than 250,000 clones; about 92% were seen once. The specimen comprised peripheral blood, sampled on day 0 of MenACWY control vaccination. The receptor source for this set is an adult in good health. Each CDR3 is given with its conserved first and last residue. Fields, in order: D gene, V gene, J gene, CDR3 length, clone size, CDR3 protein, CDR3 DNA. The D gene is left open where the match is weak. Only some rows state a clone size, as once, few, many or a class for expanded clones.

.	TRBV5-1	TRBJ1-1	14	.	CASSLQEFDTEAFF	TGCGCCAGCAGCTTGCAGGAATTTGACACTGAAGCTTTCTTT
.	TRBV29-1	TRBJ2-7	12	.	CSVGMSSYEQYF	TGCAGCGTTGGGATGAGCTCCTACGAGCAGTACTTC
.	TRBV13	TRBJ2-7	13	.	CASSFLSSYEQYF	TGTGCCAGCAGTTTCCTATCCTCCTACGAGCAGTACTTC
TRBD1	TRBV2	TRBJ1-2	13	.	CASSGQGIYGYTF	TGTGCCAGCAGTGGACAGGGGATCTATGGCTACACCTTC
.	TRBV3-1/TRBV3-2	TRBJ1-1	12	once	CASSRTGRRAFF	TGTGCCAGCAGCCGTACAGGGCGGCGAGCTTTCTTT
.	TRBV2	TRBJ2-2	13	.	CASSELRKGELFF	TGTGCCAGCAGTGAACTCAGGAAAGGGGAGCTGTTTTTT
.	TRBV6-5	TRBJ1-2	15	.	CASSLTSPVHYGYTF	TGTGCCAGCAGTTTAACCTCTCCAGTCCACTATGGCTACACCTTC
TRBD2	TRBV6-2/TRBV6-3	TRBJ2-6	18	.	CASSYRGLEESGANVLTF	TGTGCCAGCAGTTACAGAGGACTAGAAGAATCTGGGGCCAACGTCCTGACTTTC
.	TRBV5-4	TRBJ1-1	13	.	CASSLPEKSEAFF	TGTGCCAGCAGCTTACCAGAAAAGAGTGAAGCTTTCTTT
.	TRBV2	TRBJ1-5	15	.	CASSEIPISNQPQHF	TGTGCCAGCAGTGAAATCCCGATTAGCAATCAGCCCCAGCATTTT
.	TRBV10-3	TRBJ1-6	12	.	CAIKQENSPLHF	TGTGCCATCAAACAGGAAAATTCACCCCTCCACTTT
.	TRBV7-2	TRBJ1-5	15	.	CASSSQGYPNQPQHF	TGTGCCAGCAGCTCACAGGGATACCCCAATCAGCCCCAGCATTTT
.	TRBV6-5	TRBJ2-6	15	.	CASKDGLSGANVLTF	TGTGCCAGCAAGGACGGACTCTCTGGGGCCAACGTCCTGACTTTC
.	TRBV5-1	TRBJ1-2	14	.	CASSFGQGIDGYTF	TGCGCCAGCAGCTTTGGGCAGGGCATCGATGGCTACACCTTC
TRBD1	TRBV7-2	TRBJ1-2	14	.	CASSSRQGYYGYTF	TGTGCCAGCAGCTCACGACAGGGATACTATGGCTACACCTTC
.	TRBV5-6	TRBJ1-2	17	.	CASSFRSYEETNYGYTF	TGTGCCAGCAGCTTTAGGTCGTACGAGGAGACTAACTATGGCTACACCTTC
TRBD1	TRBV29-1	TRBJ2-7	15	.	CSVVNDRGVSYEQYF	TGCAGTGTGGTCAACGACAGGGGGGTTTCCTACGAGCAGTACTTC
TRBD1	TRBV18	TRBJ1-1	16	.	CASSLGGTGVNTEAFF	TGTGCCAGCTCCCTCGGCGGGACAGGGGTGAACACTGAAGCTTTCTTT
TRBD1	TRBV9	TRBJ2-7	17	.	CASSANGDRPTSYEQYF	TGTGCCAGCAGCGCCAACGGGGACAGGCCAACCTCCTACGAGCAGTACTTC
.	TRBV5-1	TRBJ1-6	14	.	CASSFRGSNSPLHF	TGCGCCAGCAGCTTCAGGGGAAGCAATTCACCCCTCCACTTT
TRBD1	TRBV6-2/TRBV6-3	TRBJ1-2	13	.	CASSRDRDYGYTF	TGTGCCAGCAGTCGCGACAGGGACTATGGCTACACCTTC
.	TRBV2	TRBJ2-7	13	.	CASSEGRGREQYF	TGTGCCAGCAGTGAAGGCAGGGGCCGGGAGCAGTACTTC
.	TRBV6-5	TRBJ1-1	12	.	CASSYVGAEAFF	TGTGCCAGCAGTTACGTAGGGGCTGAAGCTTTCTTT
.	TRBV12-5	TRBJ1-1	14	.	CASGLGGGASEAFF	TGTGCTAGTGGTTTGGGCGGGGGCGCATCTGAAGCTTTCTTT
.	TRBV7-9	TRBJ2-7	13	.	CASSSLAGFEQYF	TGTGCCAGCAGCTCTCTGGCCGGGTTCGAGCAGTACTTC
.	TRBV19	TRBJ1-3	14	.	CASSIGRSGNTIYF	TGTGCCAGTAGTATCGGACGATCTGGAAACACCATATATTTT
TRBD1	TRBV2	TRBJ1-1	14	.	CANSFDRVGTEAFF	TGTGCCAACTCCTTTGACAGGGTAGGCACTGAAGCTTTCTTT
.	TRBV18	TRBJ1-6	15	.	CASSHSSSYNSPLHF	TGTGCCAGCTCCCACTCGAGCTCCTATAATTCACCCCTCCACTTT
TRBD1	TRBV5-4	TRBJ1-2	13	.	CASSGQGLYGYTF	TGTGCCAGCAGCGGACAGGGTCTCTATGGCTACACCTTC
.	TRBV3-1/TRBV3-2	TRBJ2-7	16	.	CASSARTVSLTYEQYF	TGTGCCAGCAGCGCTAGGACAGTTAGTTTAACCTACGAGCAGTACTTC
.	TRBV4-1	TRBJ2-3	16	.	CASSQDGRSRTDTQYF	TGCGCCAGCAGCCAAGATGGGCGGTCGCGCACAGATACGCAGTATTTT
.	TRBV6-5	TRBJ1-2	14	.	CASSSDIPNYGYTF	TGTGCCAGCAGTTCAGACATACCCAACTATGGCTACACCTTC
TRBD1	TRBV2	TRBJ2-7	13	.	CARQGERSYEQYF	TGTGCCAGACAGGGGGAGCGTTCCTACGAGCAGTACTTC
.	TRBV19	TRBJ1-1	15	.	CASSPGPRGYTEAFF	TGTGCCAGTAGTCCGGGACCCCGAGGTTACACTGAAGCTTTCTTT
TRBD1	TRBV7-2	TRBJ2-3	15	.	CASSSGQGSTDTQYF	TGTGCCAGCAGCTCTGGACAGGGTAGCACAGATACGCAGTATTTT
TRBD1	TRBV30	TRBJ1-5	14	.	CAWTRQGASQPQHF	TGTGCCTGGACCCGACAGGGGGCATCCCAGCCCCAGCATTTT
.	TRBV30	TRBJ1-2	11	.	CASTTGNSYTF	TGTGCCAGTACAACAGGGAACAGCTACACCTTC
.	TRBV19	TRBJ1-2	16	.	CASTPISGQGSYGYTF	TGTGCCAGCACCCCCATTTCCGGCCAGGGCAGCTATGGCTACACCTTC
.	TRBV11-2	TRBJ1-1	15	once	CASSLNFVPNTEAFF	TGTGCCAGCAGCCTCAACTTTGTACCTAACACTGAAGCTTTCTTT
TRBD1	TRBV7-3	TRBJ1-2	13	.	CASSPRQGLGYTF	TGTGCCAGCAGCCCGAGACAGGGCTTAGGCTACACCTTC
.	TRBV4-1	TRBJ1-3	15	once	CASSPTGTHGNTIYF	TGCGCCAGCAGTCCGACAGGAACCCATGGAAACACCATATATTTT
.	TRBV11-1	TRBJ2-7	16	.	CASSLGVRGPYDEQYF	TGTGCCAGCAGCTTAGGGGTTCGAGGACCCTACGACGAGCAGTACTTC
TRBD1	TRBV3-1/TRBV3-2	TRBJ1-2	15	.	CASSPTRRTGPGYTF	TGTGCCAGCAGCCCTACTAGGAGGACAGGTCCTGGCTACACCTTC
.	TRBV6-4	TRBJ1-2	13	once	CASSESFNYGYTF	TGTGCCAGCAGTGAGTCTTTTAACTATGGCTACACCTTC
.	TRBV11-2	TRBJ2-5	15	.	CASSLASGPQETQYF	TGTGCCAGCAGCTTAGCCTCGGGGCCACAGGAGACCCAGTACTTC
TRBD1	TRBV7-6	TRBJ1-5	18	.	CASSLGPLTGGRNQPQHF	TGTGCCAGCAGCTTAGGACCCCTGACAGGGGGCAGGAATCAGCCCCAGCATTTT